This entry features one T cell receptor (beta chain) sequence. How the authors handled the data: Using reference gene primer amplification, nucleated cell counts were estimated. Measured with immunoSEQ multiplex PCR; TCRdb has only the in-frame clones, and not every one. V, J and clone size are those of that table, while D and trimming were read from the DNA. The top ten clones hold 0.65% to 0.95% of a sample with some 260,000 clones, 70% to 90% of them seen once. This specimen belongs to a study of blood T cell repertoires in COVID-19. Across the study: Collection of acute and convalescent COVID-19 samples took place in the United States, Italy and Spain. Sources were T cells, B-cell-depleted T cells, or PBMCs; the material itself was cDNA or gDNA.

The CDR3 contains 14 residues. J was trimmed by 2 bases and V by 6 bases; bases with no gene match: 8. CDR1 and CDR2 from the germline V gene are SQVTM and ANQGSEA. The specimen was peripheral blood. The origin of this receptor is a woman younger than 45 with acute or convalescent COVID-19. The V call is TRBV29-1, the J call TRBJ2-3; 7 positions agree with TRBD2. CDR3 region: CSVYFAGVTDTQYF. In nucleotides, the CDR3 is TGCAGCGTCTACTTCGCGGGAGTCACAGATACGCAGTATTTT.